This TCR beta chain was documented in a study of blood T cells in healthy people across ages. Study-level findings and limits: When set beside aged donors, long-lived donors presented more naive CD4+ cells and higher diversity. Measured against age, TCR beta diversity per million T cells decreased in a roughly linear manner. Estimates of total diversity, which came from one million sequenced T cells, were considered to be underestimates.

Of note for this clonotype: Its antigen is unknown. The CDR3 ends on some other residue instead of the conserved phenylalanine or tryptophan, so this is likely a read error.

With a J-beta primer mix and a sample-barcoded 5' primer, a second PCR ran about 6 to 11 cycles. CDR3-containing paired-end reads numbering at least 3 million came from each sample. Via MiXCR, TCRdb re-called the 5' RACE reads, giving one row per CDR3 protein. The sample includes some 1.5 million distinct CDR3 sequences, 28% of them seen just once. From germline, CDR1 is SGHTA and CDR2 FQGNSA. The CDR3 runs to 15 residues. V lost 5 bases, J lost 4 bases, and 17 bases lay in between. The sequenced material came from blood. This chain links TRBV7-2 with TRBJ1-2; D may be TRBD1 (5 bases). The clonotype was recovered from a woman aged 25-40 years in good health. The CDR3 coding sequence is TGTGCCAGCAGCCCCCCCAGGACACCAAGCTATGGCTACACCTGC. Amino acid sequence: CASSPPRTPSYGYTC.